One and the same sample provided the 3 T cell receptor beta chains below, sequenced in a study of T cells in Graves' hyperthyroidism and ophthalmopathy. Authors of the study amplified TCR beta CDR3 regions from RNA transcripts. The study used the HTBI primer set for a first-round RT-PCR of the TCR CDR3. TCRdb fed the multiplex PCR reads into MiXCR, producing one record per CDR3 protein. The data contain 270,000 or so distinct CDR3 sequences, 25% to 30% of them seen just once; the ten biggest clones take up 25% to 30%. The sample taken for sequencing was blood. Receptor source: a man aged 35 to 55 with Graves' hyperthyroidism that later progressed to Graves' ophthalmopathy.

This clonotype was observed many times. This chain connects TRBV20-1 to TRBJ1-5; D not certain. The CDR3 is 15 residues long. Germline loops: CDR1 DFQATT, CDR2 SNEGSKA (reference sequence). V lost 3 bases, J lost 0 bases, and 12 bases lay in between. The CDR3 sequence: CSASPGKNSNQPQHF. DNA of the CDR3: TGCAGTGCTAGCCCCGGGAAGAATAGCAATCAGCCCCAGCATTTT.

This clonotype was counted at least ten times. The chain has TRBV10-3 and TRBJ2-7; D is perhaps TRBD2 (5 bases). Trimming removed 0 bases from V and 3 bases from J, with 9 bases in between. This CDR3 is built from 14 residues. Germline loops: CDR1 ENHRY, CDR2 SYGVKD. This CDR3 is CAISESTGNYEQYF. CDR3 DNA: TGTGCCATCAGTGAGTCGACGGGAAACTACGAGCAGTACTTC.

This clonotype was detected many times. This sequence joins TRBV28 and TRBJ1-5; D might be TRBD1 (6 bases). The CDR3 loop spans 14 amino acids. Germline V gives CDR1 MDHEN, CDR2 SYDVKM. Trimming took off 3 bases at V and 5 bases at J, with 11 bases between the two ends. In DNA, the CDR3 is TGTGCCAGCAGTTTTAAGGGGGGCTATCAGCCCCAGCATTTT. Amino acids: CASSFKGGYQPQHF.